The following is a TCR beta chain sequence with its context. V lost 8 bases and J lost 0, with 10 bases in between. CDR3 length: 13 residues. Germline lookup yields CDR1 MNHEY and CDR2 SMNVEV (reference sequence). These data come from a study of shared clonotypes between healthy human individuals. Deep-level running was used for the assay. The DNA input per sorted-subset replicate PCR was approximately 210 ng, corresponding to roughly 31,000 T cell genomes. TCRdb's copy holds only in-frame clones and misses some; the assay was immunoSEQ multiplex PCR. The sample includes 2,500,000 or so clones, around 90% of them seen just once.

The sequenced sample was naive CD4+ T cells sorted from blood. Subset described: CD45RA+ positively selected. This TCR derives from a man younger than 35 in good health. The chain recombines TRBV27 with TRBJ2-5; no clear D. This CDR3 is CASEDGYQETQYF. Written as DNA, the CDR3 is TGTGCCAGCGAGGACGGATACCAAGAGACCCAGTACTTC.